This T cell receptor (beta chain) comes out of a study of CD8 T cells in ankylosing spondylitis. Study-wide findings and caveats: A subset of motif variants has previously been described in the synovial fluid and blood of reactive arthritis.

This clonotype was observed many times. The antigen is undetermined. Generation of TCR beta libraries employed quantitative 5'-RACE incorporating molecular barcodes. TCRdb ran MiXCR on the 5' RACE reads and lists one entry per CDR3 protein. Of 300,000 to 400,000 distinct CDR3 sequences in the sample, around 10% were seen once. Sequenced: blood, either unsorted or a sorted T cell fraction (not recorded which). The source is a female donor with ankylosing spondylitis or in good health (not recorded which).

CDR3 sequence (DNA): TGTGCCAGCAGCTTAGTCGCATTGAACACTGAAGCTTTCTTT. Translation gives CASSLVALNTEAFF. J is TRBJ1-1 and V is TRBV7-9; unclear D gene. V was cut by 1 base and J by 0 bases, with 6 bases left in between. This CDR3 spans 14 amino acids. From germline, CDR1 is SEHNR and CDR2 FQNEAQ (reference sequence).